The clone carrying this T cell receptor beta chain was recorded many times. Its matching antigen is unknown. V gave up 5 bases and J gave up 6 bases; unmatched junction bases: 2. The germline V gene encodes CDR1 LGHNA and CDR2 YSLEER. This CDR3 is 13 amino acids long. This specimen belongs to a study of T-cell reconstitution after alpha-beta-depleted transplantation in children. General study points: Approximately two months post-transplant, alpha-beta T cells reportedly originated from several hundred expanded graft clones. T-cell counts and diversity at one year following transplant were attributed mainly to newly produced T cells.

Unique molecular identifiers were built into the TCRbeta library. TCRdb fed the PCR reads into MiXCR, producing one record per CDR3 protein. The sample shows 200,000 to 250,000 distinct CDR3 sequences, 7.5% to 9.5% of them seen only once. This clonotype was sampled from a male patient between 5 and 17 years old who had a stem cell transplant for acute lymphoblastic leukemia, so the T cells may come from the graft donor. The genes are TRBV4-3 and TRBJ2-3; 10 nucleotides agree with TRBD2. Sequencing was performed on PBMCs, mostly from graft donor cells, taken 180 days after TCRalphabeta/CD19-depleted stem cell transplant. CDR3 bases: TGCGCCAGCAGCAGCGGGGGGGCCGATACGCAGTATTTT. It codes for CASSSGGADTQYF.